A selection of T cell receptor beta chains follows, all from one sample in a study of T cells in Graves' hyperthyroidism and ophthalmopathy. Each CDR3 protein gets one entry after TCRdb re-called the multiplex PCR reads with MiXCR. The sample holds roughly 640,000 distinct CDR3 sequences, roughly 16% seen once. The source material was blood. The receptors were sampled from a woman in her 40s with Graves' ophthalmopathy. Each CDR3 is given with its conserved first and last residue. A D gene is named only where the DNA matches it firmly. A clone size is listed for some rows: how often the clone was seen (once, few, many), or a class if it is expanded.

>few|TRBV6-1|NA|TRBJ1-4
CASSLQGFGTTNEKLFF
TGTGCCAGCAGTCTTCAGGGATTCGGGACAACTAATGAAAAACTGTTTTTT
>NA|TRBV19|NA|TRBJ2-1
CASSSSTGYNEQFF
TGTGCCAGTAGTTCATCGACGGGATACAATGAGCAGTTCTTC
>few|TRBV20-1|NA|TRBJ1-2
CSARDLGGSYGYTF
TGCAGTGCTAGAGATTTGGGTGGTAGCTATGGCTACACCTTC
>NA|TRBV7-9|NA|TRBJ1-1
CASSFLRQQNTEAFF
TGTGCCAGCAGCTTCCTTAGGCAGCAGAACACTGAAGCTTTCTTT
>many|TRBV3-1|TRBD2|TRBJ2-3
CASSRSGDYSTDTQYF
TGTGCCAGCAGCCGTAGCGGGGATTATAGCACAGATACGCAGTATTTT
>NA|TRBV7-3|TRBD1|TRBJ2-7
CASSLIGGDEQYF
TGTGCCAGCAGCTTAATAGGGGGCGACGAGCAGTACTTC
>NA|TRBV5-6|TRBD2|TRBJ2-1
CASSLGTSGVSYNEQFF
TGTGCCAGCAGCTTGGGTACTAGCGGGGTTTCCTACAATGAGCAGTTCTTC
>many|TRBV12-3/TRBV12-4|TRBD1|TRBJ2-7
CASSPPGTGLREQYF
TGTGCCAGCAGTCCTCCGGGGACAGGTCTCAGGGAGCAGTACTTC
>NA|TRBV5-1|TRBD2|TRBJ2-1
CASSLVAGGDNEQFF
TGCGCCAGCAGCTTGGTAGCGGGAGGGGACAATGAGCAGTTCTTC
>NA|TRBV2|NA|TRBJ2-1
CASLGYNEQFF
TGTGCCAGCTTGGGTTACAATGAGCAGTTCTTC
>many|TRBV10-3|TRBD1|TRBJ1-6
CAITGDYNSPLHF
TGTGCCATAACAGGGGACTATAATTCACCCCTCCACTTT
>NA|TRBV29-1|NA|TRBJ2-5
CSVDPGGETQYF
TGCAGCGTTGATCCTGGGGGGGAGACCCAGTACTTC
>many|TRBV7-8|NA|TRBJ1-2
CASSFSIEPNYGYTF
TGTGCCAGCAGCTTTTCGATAGAGCCGAACTATGGCTACACCTTC
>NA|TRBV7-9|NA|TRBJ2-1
CASSHGPPANEQFF
TGTGCCAGCAGCCACGGGCCTCCTGCCAATGAGCAGTTCTTC
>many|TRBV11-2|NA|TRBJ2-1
CASSSVYHYNEQFF
TGTGCCAGCAGTTCGGTGTACCATTACAATGAGCAGTTCTTC
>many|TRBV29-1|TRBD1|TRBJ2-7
CSVEDPRQGYEQYF
TGCAGCGTTGAAGACCCCCGACAGGGCTACGAGCAGTACTTC
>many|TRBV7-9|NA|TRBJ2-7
CASSLSGAHYEQYF
TGTGCCAGCAGCTTAAGTGGGGCCCATTACGAGCAGTACTTC
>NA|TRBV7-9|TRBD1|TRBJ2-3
CASSFPISGTGGTDTQYF
TGTGCCAGCAGCTTTCCAATCTCCGGGACAGGGGGCACAGATACGCAGTATTTT
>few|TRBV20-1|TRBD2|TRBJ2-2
CSARLAGAANTGELFF
TGCAGTGCCCGCCTAGCGGGAGCCGCGAACACCGGGGAGCTGTTTTTT
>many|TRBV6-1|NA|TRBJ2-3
CASSEGAHTDTQYF
TGTGCCAGCAGTGAAGGTGCCCACACAGATACGCAGTATTTT
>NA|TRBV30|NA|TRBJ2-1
CAWSLGSSYNEQFF
TGTGCCTGGAGTCTAGGAAGCTCCTACAATGAGCAGTTCTTC
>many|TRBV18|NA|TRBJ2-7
CASSVGDRDPTYEQYF
TGTGCCAGCTCAGTTGGGGACCGGGACCCCACCTACGAGCAGTACTTC
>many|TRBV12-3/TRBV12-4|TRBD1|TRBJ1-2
CASSSTGQGDGYTF
TGTGCCAGCAGTTCCACAGGGCAGGGGGATGGCTACACCTTC
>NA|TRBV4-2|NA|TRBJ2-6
CASSRNPLGLSGANVLTF
TGTGCCAGCAGCCGAAACCCCCTAGGCCTGTCTGGGGCCAACGTCCTGACTTTC
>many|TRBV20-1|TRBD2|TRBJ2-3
CSASSTSGTDTQYF
TGCAGTGCTAGTTCCACTAGCGGCACAGATACGCAGTATTTT
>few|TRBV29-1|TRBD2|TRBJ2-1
CSVEDLAGLNNEQFF
TGCAGCGTTGAAGACTTAGCGGGATTAAACAATGAGCAGTTCTTC
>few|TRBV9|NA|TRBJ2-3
CASSVFVDLPTDTQYF
TGTGCCAGCAGCGTATTCGTTGACCTTCCCACAGATACGCAGTATTTT
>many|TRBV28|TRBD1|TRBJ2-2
CASNIQGAGTGELFF
TGTGCCAGCAACATACAGGGGGCTGGCACCGGGGAGCTGTTTTTT
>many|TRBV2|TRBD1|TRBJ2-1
CASSDNQGAEQFF
TGTGCCAGCAGTGACAATCAGGGGGCTGAGCAGTTCTTC
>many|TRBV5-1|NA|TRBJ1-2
CASSYDNWDGYTF
TGCGCCAGCAGCTATGATAATTGGGATGGCTACACCTTC
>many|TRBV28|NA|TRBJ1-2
CASSSAYGYTF
TGTGCCAGCAGTTCCGCCTATGGCTACACCTTC
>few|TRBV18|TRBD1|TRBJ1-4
CASSQQGTTNEKLSF
TGTGCCAGCTCGCAACAGGGGACAACTAATGAAAAACTGTCTTTT
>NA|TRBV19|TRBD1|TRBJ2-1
CASRRQGGAYNEQFF
TGTGCCAGTAGGAGACAAGGGGGCGCCTACAATGAGCAGTTCTTC
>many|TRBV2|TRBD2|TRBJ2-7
CASASRPSGNYEQYF
TGTGCCAGTGCTTCTAGGCCTAGCGGGAACTACGAGCAGTACTTC
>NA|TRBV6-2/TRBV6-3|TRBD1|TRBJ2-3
CASSQDGTGKADTQYF
TGTGCCAGCAGCCAAGACGGGACAGGGAAGGCAGATACGCAGTATTTT
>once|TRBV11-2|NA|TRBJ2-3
CASSFGSPGVDTQYF
TGTGCCAGCAGCTTCGGTAGCCCGGGGGTGGATACGCAGTATTTT
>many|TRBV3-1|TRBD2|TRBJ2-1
CASSQRGAGVEQFF
TGTGCCAGCAGCCAAAGGGGCGCGGGAGTTGAGCAGTTCTTC
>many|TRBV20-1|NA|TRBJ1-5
CSASLGQGSEPQHF
TGCAGTGCCAGCCTAGGCCAGGGGTCGGAGCCCCAGCATTTT
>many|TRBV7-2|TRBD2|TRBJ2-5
CASSLVMGLQGETQYF
TGTGCCAGCAGCTTAGTAATGGGACTACAAGGGGAGACCCAGTACTTC
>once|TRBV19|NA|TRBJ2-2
CASSRSPLNTGELFF
TGTGCCAGTAGTCGCTCACCGCTAAACACCGGGGAGCTGTTTTTT
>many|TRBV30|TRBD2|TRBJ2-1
CAWRDSGVQFF
TGTGCCTGGAGAGATAGCGGGGTTCAGTTCTTC
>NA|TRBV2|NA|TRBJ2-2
CASSAQGGQNTGELFF
TGTGCCAGCAGTGCTCAGGGGGGACAGAACACCGGGGAGCTGTTTTTT
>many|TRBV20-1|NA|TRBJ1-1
CSAREDNPNTEAFF
TGCAGTGCTAGAGAGGACAACCCGAACACTGAAGCTTTCTTT
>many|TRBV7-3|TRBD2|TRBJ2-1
CASSPGPGGLNEQFF
TGTGCCAGCAGCCCCGGGCCGGGAGGGCTCAATGAGCAGTTCTTC
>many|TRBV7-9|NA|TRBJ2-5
CASSLTLTQETQYF
TGTGCCAGCAGCTTAACCCTAACCCAAGAGACCCAGTACTTC
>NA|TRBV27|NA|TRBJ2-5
CASSLDIGSFETQYF
TGTGCCAGCAGTTTAGACATAGGGTCTTTTGAGACCCAGTACTTC
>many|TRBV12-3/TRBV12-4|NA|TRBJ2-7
CASSLQAGGYEQYF
TGTGCCAGCAGTTTGCAAGCGGGTGGCTACGAGCAGTACTTC
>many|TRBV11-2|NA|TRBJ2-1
CASSLEFSGNEQFF
TGTGCCAGCAGCTTAGAATTTTCAGGAAATGAGCAGTTCTTC
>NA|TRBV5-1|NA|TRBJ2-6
CASSPEGGANSGANVLTF
TGCGCCAGCAGCCCCGAGGGGGGCGCCAACTCTGGGGCCAACGTCCTGACTTTC
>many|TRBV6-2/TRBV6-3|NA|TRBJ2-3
CASNRDTNTDTQYF
TGTGCCAGCAACCGGGACACGAACACAGATACGCAGTATTTT
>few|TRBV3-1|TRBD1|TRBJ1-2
CASSQTGTGSIGYTF
TGTGCCAGCAGCCAAACCGGGACAGGGTCTATCGGCTACACCTTC
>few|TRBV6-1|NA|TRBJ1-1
CASKGWGTEAFF
TGTGCCAGCAAGGGTTGGGGCACTGAAGCTTTCTTT
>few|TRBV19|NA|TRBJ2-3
CASSVRDIDTQYF
TGTGCCAGTAGTGTCCGGGACATAGATACGCAGTATTTT